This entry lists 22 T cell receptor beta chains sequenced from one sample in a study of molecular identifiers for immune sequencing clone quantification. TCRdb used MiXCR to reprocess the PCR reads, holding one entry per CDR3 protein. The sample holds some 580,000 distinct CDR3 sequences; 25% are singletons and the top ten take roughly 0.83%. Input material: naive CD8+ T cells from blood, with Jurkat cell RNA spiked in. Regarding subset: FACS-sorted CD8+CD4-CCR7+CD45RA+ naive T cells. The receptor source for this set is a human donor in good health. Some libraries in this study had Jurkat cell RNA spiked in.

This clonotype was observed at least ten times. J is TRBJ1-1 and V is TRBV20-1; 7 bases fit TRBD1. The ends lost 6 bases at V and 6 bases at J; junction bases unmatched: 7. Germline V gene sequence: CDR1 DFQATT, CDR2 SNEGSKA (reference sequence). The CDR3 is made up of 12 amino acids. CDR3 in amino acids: CSAETGEPEAFF. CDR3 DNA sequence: TGCAGTGCAGAAACAGGGGAGCCTGAAGCTTTCTTT.

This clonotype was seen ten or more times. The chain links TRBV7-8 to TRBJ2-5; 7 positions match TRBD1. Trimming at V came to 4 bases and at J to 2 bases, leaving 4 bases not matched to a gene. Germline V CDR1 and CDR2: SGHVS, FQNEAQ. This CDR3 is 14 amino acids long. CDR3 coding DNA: TGTGCCAGCAGCTGGACAGGCCCTCAAGAGACCCAGTACTTC. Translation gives CASSWTGPQETQYF.

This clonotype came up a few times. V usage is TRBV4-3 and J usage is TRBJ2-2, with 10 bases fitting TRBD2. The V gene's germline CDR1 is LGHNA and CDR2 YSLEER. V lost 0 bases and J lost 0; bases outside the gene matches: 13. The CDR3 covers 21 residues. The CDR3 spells CASSQEIIGPSGGPNTGELFF. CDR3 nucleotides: TGCGCCAGCAGCCAAGAGATCATCGGGCCTAGCGGGGGCCCGAACACCGGGGAGCTGTTTTTT.

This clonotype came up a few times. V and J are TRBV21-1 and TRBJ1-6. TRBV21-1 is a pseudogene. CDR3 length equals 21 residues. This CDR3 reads CASSSGGKNGPIILNNSPLHF. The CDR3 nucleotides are TGTGCCAGCAGCAGTGGTGGTAAAAATGGGCCGATTATTTTAAATAATTCACCCCTCCACTTT.

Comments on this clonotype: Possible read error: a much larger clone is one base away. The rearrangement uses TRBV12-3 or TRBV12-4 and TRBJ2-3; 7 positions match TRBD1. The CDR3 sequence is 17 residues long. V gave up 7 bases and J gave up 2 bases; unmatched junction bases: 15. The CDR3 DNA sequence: TGTGCCAGCACCAACCCTGATCCGAGGGGGCCCACAGATACGCAGTATTTT. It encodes CASTNPDPRGPTDTQYF.

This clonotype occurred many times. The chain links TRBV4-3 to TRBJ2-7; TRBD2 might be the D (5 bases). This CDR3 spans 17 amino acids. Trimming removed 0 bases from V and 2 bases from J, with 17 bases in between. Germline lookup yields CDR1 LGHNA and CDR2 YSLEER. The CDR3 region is CASSQDFIAGPAYEQYF. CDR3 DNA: TGCGCCAGCAGCCAAGATTTTATCGCGGGTCCTGCCTACGAGCAGTACTTC.

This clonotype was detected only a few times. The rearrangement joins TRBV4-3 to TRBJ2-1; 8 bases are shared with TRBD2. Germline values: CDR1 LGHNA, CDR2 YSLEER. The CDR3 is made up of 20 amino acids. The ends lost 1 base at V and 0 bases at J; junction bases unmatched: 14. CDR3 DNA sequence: TGCGCCAGCAGCCAAGCCGTGGTAAGAGCGGGAGCGAGCTCCTACAATGAGCAGTTCTTC. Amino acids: CASSQAVVRAGASSYNEQFF.

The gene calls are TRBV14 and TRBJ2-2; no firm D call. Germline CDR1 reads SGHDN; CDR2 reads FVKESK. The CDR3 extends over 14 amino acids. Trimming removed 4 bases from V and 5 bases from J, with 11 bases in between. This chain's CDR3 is CASSPLALTGELFF. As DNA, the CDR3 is TGTGCCAGCAGCCCCCTGGCCCTGACCGGGGAGCTGTTTTTT.

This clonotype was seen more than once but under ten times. The CDR3 nucleotides read TGTGCCAGCAGCGGACCGGGACAGGGTGGAGAGACCCAGTACTTC. Residues: CASSGPGQGGETQYF. The J gene is TRBJ2-5, the V gene TRBV5-5, with 9 bases identical to TRBD1. This CDR3 region has 15 residues. V dropped 4 bases and J dropped 4; count of bases not matched to a gene: 8. Germline CDR1 reads SGHKS; CDR2 reads YYEKEE (reference sequence).

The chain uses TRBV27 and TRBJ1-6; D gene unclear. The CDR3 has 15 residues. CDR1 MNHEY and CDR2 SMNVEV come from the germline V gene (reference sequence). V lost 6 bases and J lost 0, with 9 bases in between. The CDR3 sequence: CASRSLSSYNSPLHF. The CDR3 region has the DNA TGTGCCAGCAGATCTTTAAGCTCCTATAATTCACCCCTCCACTTT.

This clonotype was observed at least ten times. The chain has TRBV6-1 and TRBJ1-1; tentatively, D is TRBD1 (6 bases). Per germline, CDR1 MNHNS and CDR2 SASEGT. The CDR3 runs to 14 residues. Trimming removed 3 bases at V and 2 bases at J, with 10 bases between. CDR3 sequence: CASSDRGINTEAFF. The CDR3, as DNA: TGTGCCAGCAGTGACAGGGGAATTAACACTGAAGCTTTCTTT.

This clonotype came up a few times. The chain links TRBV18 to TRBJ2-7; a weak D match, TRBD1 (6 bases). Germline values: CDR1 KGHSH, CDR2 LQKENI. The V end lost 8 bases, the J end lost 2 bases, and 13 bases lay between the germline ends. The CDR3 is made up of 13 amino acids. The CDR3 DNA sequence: TGTGCCAGCAGTGGTCAGGGGACCTACGAGCAGTACTTC. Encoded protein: CASSGQGTYEQYF.

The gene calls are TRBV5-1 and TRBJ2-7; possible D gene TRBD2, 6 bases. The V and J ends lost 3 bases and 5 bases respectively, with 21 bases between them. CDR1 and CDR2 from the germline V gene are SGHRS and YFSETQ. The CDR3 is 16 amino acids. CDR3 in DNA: TGCGCCAGCAGCTCGGTGGGGGAACGGGAGTTAGACGAGCAGTACTTC. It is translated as CASSSVGERELDEQYF.

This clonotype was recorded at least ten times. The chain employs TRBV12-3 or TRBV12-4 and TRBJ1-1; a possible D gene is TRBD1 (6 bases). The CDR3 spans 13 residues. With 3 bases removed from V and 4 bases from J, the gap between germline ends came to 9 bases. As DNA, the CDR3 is TGTGCCAGCAGTTTTCAGGGGCGCACTGAAGCTTTCTTT. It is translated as CASSFQGRTEAFF.

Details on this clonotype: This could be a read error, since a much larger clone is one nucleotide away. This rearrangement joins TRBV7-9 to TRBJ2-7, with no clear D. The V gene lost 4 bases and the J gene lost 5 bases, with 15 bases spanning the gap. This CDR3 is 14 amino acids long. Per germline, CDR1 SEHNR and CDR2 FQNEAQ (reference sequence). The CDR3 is CASSSALVAHEQYF. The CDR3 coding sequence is TGTGCCAGCAGCTCGGCGCTAGTGGCCCACGAGCAGTACTTC.

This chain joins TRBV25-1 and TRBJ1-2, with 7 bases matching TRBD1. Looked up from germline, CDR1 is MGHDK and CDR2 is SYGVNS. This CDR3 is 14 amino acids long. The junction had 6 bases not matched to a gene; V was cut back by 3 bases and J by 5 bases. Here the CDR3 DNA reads TGTGCCAGCAGTGAGTACGAGGGGGCATATGGCTACACCTTC. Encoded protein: CASSEYEGAYGYTF.

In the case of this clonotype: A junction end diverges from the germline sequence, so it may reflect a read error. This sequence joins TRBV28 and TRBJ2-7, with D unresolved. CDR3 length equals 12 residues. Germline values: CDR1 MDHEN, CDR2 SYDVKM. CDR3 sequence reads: CASSFGDSEQSF. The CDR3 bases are TGTGCCAGCAGTTTCGGAGACTCCGAGCAGTCCTTC.

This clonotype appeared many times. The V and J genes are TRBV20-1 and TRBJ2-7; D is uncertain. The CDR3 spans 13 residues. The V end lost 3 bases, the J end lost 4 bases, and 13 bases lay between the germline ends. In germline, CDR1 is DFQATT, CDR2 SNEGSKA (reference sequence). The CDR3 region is CSASDQGSYEQYF. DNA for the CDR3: TGCAGTGCTAGCGATCAAGGGTCGTACGAGCAGTACTTC.

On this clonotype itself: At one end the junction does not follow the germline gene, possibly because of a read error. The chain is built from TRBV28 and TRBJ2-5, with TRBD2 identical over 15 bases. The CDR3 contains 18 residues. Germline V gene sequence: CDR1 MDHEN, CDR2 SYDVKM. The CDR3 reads CAGRPTPGLAGGGETQYF. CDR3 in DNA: TGTGCCGGCAGGCCCACCCCGGGACTAGCGGGAGGAGGTGAGACCCAGTACTTC. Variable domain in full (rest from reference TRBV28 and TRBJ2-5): DVKVTQSSRYLVKRTGEKVFLECVQDMDHENMFWYRQDPGLGLRLIYFSYDVKMKEKGDIPEGYSVSREKKERFSLILESASTNQTSMYLCAGRPTPGLAGGGETQYFGPGTRLLVL.

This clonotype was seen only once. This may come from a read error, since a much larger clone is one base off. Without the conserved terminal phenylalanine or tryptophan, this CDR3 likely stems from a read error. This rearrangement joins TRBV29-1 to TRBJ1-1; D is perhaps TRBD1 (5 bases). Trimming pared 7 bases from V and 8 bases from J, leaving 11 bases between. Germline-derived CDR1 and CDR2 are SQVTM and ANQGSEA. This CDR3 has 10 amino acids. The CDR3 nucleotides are TGCAGCGCAGGGACTTCAGAAGCTTTCTTA. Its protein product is CSAGTSEAFL.

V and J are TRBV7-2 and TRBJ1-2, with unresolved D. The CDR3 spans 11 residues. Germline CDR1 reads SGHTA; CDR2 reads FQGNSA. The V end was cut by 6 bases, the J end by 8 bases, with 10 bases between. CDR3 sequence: CASRFGSGYTF. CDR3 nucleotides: TGTGCCAGCAGGTTCGGTTCCGGCTACACCTTC.

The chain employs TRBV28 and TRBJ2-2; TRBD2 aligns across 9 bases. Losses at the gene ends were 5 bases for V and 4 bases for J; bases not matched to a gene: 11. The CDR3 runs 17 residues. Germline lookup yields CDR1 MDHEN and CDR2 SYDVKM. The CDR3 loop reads CASSRLSGSLVTGELFF. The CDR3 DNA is TGTGCCAGCAGTCGACTTAGCGGGAGCTTAGTCACCGGGGAGCTGTTTTTT.